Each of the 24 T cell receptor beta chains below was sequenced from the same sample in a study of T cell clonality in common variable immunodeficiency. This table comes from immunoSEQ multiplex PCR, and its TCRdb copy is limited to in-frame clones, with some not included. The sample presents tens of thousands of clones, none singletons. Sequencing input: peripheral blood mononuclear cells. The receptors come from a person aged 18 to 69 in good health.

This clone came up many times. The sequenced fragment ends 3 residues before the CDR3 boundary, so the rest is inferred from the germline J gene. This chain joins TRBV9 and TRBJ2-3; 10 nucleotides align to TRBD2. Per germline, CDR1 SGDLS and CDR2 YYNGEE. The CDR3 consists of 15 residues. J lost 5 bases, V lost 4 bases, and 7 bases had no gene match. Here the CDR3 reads CASSPSGSVGDTQYF. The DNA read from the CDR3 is TGTGCCAGCAGCCCTAGCGGGAGCGTAGGAGATACG.

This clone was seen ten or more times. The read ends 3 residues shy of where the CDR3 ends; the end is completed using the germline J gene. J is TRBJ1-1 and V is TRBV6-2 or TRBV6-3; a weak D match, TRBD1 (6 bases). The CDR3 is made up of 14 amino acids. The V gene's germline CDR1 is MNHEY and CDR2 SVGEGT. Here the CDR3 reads CASSYSAGTTEAFF. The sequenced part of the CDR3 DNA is TGTGCCAGCAGTTACTCTGCCGGGACAACAGAA.

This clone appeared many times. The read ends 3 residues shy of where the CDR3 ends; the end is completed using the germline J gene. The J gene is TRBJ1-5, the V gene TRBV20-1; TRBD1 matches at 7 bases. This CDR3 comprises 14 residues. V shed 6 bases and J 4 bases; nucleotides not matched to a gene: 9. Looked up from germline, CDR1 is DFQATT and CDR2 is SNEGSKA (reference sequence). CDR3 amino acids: CSARSDRVNQPQHF. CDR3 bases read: TGCAGTGCAAGATCCGACAGGGTTAATCAGCCC.

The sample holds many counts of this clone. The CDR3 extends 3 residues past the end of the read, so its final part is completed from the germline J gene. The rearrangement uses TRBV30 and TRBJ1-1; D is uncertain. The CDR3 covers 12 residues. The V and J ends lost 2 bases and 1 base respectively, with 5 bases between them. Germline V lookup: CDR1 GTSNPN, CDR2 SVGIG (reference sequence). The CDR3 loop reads CAWSWQNTEAFF. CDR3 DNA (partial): TGTGCCTGGAGTTGGCAGAACACTGAA.

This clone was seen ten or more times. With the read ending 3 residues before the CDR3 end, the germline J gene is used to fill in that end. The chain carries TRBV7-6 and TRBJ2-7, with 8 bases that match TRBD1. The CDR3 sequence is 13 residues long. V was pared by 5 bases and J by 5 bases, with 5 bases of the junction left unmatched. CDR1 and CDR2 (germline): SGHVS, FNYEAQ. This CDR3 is CASSIGQGDEQYF. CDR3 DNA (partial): TGTGCCAGCAGCATCGGACAGGGAGACGAG.

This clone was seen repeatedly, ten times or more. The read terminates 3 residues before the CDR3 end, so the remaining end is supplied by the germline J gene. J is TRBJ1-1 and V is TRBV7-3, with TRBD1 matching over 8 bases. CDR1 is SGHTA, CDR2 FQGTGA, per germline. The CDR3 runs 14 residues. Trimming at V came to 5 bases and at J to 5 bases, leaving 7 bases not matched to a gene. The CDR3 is CASSPGQGRTEAFF. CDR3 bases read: TGTGCCAGCAGCCCCGGACAGGGAAGGACTGAA.

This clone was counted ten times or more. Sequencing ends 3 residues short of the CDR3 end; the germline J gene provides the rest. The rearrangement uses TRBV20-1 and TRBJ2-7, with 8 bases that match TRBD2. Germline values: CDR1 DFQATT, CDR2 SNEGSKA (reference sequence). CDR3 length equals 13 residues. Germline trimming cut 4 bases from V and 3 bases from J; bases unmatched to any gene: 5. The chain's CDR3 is CSAIRAGGYEQYF. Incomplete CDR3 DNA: TGCAGTGCTATTCGGGCGGGGGGCTACGAG.

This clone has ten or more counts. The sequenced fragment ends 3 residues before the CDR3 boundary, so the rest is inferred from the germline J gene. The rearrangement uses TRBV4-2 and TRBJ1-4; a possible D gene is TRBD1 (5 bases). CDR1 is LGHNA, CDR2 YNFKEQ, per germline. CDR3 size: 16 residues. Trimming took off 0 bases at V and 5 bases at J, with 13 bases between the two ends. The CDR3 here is CASSQDRRGENEKLFF. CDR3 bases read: TGTGCCAGCAGCCAAGATCGGCGGGGGGAGAATGAAAAA.

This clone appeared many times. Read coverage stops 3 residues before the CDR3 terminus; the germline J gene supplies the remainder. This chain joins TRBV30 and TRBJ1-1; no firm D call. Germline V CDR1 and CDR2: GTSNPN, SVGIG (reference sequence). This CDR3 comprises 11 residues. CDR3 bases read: TGTGCCTGGAGTGAGGGTTCATTA. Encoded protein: CAWSEGSL. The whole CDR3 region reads CAWSEGSLAFF.

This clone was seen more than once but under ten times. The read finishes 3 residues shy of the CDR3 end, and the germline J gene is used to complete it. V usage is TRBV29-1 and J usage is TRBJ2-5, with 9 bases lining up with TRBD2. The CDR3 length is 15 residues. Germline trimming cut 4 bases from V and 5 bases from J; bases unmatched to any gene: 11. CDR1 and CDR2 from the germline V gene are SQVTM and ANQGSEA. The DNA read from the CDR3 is TGCAGCGTTGTCTGGTGGACCGCGGGAGGGGAGACC. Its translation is CSVVWWTAGGET. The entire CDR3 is CSVVWWTAGGETQYF.

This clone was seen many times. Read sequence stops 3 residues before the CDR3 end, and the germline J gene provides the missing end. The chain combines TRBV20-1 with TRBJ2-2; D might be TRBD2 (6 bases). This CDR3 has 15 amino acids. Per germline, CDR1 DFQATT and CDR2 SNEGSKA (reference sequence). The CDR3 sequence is CSAPRDSGPTGELFF. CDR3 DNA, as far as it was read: TGCAGCGCCCCACGGGACTCAGGACCCACCGGGGAG.

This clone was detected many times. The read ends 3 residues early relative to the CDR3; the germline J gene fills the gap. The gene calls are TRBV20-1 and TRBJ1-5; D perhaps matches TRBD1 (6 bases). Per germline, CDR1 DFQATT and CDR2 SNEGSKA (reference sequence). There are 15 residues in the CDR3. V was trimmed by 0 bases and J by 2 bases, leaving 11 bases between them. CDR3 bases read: TGCAGTGCTAGAGACACAGGGACGGGCAATCAGCCC. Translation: CSARDTGTGNQP. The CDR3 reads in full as CSARDTGTGNQPQHF.

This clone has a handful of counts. The sequenced CDR3 bases are TGTGCCAGTAGTCAGGGGGCGTCCTATAATTCACCG. The encoded protein is CASSQGASYNSP. The entire CDR3 reads CASSQGASYNSPLFF. The V and J genes are TRBV19 and TRBJ2-2; 8 nucleotides agree with TRBD1. The read ends 3 residues early relative to the CDR3; the germline J gene fills the gap. CDR1 and CDR2 (germline): LNHDA, SQIVND (reference sequence). This CDR3 comprises 15 residues.

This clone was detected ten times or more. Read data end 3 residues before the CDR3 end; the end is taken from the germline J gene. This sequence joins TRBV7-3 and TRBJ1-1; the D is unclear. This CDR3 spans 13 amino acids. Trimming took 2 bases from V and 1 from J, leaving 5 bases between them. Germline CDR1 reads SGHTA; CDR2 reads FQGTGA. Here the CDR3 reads CASSLGRNTEAFF. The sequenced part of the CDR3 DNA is TGTGCCAGCAGCTTAGGGCGGAACACTGAA.

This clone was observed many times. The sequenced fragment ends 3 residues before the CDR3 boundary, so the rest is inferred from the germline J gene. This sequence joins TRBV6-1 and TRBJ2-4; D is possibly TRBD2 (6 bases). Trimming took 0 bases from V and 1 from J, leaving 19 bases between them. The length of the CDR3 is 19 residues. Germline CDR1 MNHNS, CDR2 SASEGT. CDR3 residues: CASSEALGGVEGAKNIQYF. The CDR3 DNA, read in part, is TGTGCCAGCAGTGAAGCGCTGGGGGGAGTGGAAGGCGCCAAAAACATT.

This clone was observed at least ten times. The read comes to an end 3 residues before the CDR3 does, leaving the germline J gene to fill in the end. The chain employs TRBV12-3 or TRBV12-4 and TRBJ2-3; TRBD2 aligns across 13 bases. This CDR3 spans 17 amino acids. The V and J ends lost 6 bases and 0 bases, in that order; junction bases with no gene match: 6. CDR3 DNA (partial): TGTGCCAGCAGCCCCGGACTAGCGGGAGATAGCACAGATACG. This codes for CASSPGLAGDSTDT. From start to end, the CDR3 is CASSPGLAGDSTDTQYF.

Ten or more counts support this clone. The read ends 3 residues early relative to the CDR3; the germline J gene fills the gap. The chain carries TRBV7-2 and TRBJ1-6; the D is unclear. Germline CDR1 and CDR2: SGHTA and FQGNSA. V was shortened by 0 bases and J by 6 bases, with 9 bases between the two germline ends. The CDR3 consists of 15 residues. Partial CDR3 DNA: TGTGCCAGCAGCTTAGCCGGGGTAATTAATTCACCC. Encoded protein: CASSLAGVINSP. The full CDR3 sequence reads CASSLAGVINSPLHF.

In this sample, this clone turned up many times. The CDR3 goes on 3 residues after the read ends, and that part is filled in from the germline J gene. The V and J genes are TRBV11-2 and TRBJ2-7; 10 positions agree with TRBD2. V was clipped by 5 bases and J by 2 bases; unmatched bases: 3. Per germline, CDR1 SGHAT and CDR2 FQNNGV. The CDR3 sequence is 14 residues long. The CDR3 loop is CASSPSGRAYEQYF. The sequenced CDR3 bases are TGTGCCAGCAGCCCCAGCGGGAGGGCCTACGAG. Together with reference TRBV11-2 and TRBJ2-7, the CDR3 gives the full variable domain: EAGVAQSPRYKIIEKRQSVAFWCNPISGHATLYWYQQILGQGPKLLIQFQNNGVVDDSQLPKDRFSAERLKGVDSTLKIQPAKLEDSAVYLCASSPSGRAYEQYFGPGTRLTVT.

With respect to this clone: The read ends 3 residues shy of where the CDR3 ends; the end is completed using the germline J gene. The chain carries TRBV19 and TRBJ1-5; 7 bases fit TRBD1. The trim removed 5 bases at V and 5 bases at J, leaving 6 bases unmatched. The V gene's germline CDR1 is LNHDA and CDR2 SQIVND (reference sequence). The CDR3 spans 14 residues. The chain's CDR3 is CASSGGQRDQPQHF. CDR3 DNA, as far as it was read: TGTGCCAGTAGTGGGGGACAGCGTGATCAGCCC.

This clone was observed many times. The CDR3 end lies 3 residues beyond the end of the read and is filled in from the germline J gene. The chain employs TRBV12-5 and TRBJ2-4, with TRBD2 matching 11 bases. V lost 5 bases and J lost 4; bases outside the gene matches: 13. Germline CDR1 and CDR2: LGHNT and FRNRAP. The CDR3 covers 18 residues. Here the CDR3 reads CASGDGTSGGVYKNIQYF. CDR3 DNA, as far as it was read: TGTGCTAGTGGTGATGGGACTAGCGGAGGAGTGTATAAAAACATT.

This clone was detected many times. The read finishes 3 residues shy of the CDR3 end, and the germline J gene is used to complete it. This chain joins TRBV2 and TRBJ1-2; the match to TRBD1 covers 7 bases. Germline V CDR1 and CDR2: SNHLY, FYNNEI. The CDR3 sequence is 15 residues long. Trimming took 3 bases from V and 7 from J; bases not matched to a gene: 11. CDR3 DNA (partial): TGTGCCAGCAGTGAGGCGATGACAGGGCTAAGTGGC. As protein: CASSEAMTGLSG. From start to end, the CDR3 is CASSEAMTGLSGYTF. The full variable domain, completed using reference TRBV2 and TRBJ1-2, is EPEVTQTPSHQVTQMGQEVILRCVPISNHLYFYWYRQILGQKVEFLVSFYNNEISEKSEIFDDQFSVERPDGSNFTLKIRSTKLEDSAMYFCASSEAMTGLSGYTFGSGTRLTVV.

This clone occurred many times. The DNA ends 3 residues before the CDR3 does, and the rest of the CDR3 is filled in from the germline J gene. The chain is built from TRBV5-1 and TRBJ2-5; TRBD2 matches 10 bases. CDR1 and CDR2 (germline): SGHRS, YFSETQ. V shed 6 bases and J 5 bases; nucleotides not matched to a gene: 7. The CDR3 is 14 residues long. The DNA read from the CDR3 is TGCGCCAGCACTCAGCGGGGGGGCGGGGAGACC. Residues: CASTQRGGGET. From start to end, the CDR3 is CASTQRGGGETQYF.

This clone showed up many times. The CDR3 DNA, read in part, is TGTGCCAGCAGTGAACGGGCTAGCGGGAGCGGGACCGGGGAG. Translated, it gives CASSERASGSGTGE. The entire CDR3 is CASSERASGSGTGELFF. The J gene is TRBJ2-2, the V gene TRBV2; 10 bases align to TRBD2. Read data end 3 residues before the CDR3 end; the end is taken from the germline J gene. The CDR3 spans 17 residues. V dropped 2 bases and J dropped 5; count of bases not matched to a gene: 8. The germline V gene has CDR1 SNHLY and CDR2 FYNNEI.

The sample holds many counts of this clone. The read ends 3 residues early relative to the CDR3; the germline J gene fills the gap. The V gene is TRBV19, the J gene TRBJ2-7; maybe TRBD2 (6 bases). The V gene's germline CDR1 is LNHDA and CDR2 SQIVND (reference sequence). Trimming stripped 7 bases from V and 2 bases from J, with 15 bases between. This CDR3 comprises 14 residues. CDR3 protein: CASTPRWGAYEQYF. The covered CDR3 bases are TGTGCCAGTACCCCACGATGGGGGGCCTACGAG.